The rows below give T cell receptor beta chains drawn from one sample of a study of CXCR3-negative and CXCR3-positive naive CD8 T cells. Each CDR3 protein gets one entry in TCRdb, which reprocessed the 5' RACE reads and gives no DNA. Its clone listing holds around 88,000 distinct CDR3 sequences. Sample: naive CXCR3+ CD8+ T cells from blood. Receptors originate from a human donor in good health. Some clones in this sample may be carry-over from other donors' samples. Each CDR3 is given with its conserved first and last residue.

V	J	CDR3
TRBV30	TRBJ1-2	CAWSSGDTNYGYTF
TRBV7-9	TRBJ1-4	CASSLVSSTNEKLFF
TRBV28	TRBJ1-5	CASSPIWEEPDSNQPQHF
TRBV7-6	TRBJ1-2	CASSLGQDMRGYTF
TRBV7-9	TRBJ2-1	CASSLYDEQFF
TRBV5-1	TRBJ2-7	CASSLELTGSYEQYF
TRBV28	TRBJ2-1	CASTQPGLVAYNEQFF
TRBV29-1	TRBJ2-2	CSAWGRMTNTGELFF
TRBV29-1	TRBJ2-7	CSVGLAGGPSYEQYF
TRBV7-6	TRBJ2-3	CASTKTPHTDTQYF
TRBV29-1	TRBJ2-1	CSVEIQGHEQFF
TRBV12-3/TRBV12-4	TRBJ1-2	CASSFGTNGYTF
TRBV4-3	TRBJ2-7	CASSQDRTSYEQYF
TRBV21-1	TRBJ2-2	CASSPPGTSGSPGELFF
TRBV5-4	TRBJ2-3	CASSLAWVESSTDTQYF
TRBV29-1	TRBJ2-7	CSVAGQTDEQYF
TRBV5-1	TRBJ2-1	CASSLRRDRGPYNEQFF
TRBV7-6	TRBJ2-1	CASSLDNEQFF
TRBV28	TRBJ2-3	CASRDIGTDTQYF
TRBV4-3	TRBJ2-1	CASSQLRLANNEQFF
TRBV3-1	TRBJ2-2	CASSHHGGRDRPTGELFF
TRBV12-5	TRBJ2-1	CASGLTSGGAYEQFF
TRBV27	TRBJ1-2	CASRAGTGYGYTF
TRBV28	TRBJ2-2	CASSHTGGPSNTGELFF
TRBV28	TRBJ2-2	CASSMGGTGELFF
TRBV10-3	TRBJ1-1	CAISESGGGNTEAFF
TRBV20-1	TRBJ1-1	CSARVMKGMNTEAFF